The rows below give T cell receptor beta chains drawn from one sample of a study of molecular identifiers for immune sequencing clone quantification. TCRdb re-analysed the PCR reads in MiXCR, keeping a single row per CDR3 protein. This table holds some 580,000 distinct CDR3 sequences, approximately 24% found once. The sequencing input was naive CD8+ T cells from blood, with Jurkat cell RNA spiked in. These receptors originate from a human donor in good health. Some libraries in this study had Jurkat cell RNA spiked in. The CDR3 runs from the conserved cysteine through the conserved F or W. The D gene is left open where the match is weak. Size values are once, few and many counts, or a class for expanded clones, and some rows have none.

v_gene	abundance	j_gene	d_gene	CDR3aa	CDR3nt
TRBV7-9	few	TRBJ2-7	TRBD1	CASSPLGQGHEQYF	TGTGCCAGCAGCCCTCTAGGACAGGGCCACGAGCAGTACTTC
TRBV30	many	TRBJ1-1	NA	CAWSRRVTEAFF	TGTGCCTGGAGTCGGAGGGTCACTGAAGCTTTCTTT
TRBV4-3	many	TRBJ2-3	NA	CASSQDLQGTSTDTQYF	TGCGCCAGCAGCCAAGATCTCCAGGGCACTAGCACAGATACGCAGTATTTT
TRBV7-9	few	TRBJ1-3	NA	CASSLWYATGHSGNTIYF	TGTGCCAGCAGCTTATGGTATGCAACGGGGCACTCTGGAAACACCATATATTTT
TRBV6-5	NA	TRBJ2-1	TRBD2	CASRLAGAGEQFF	TGTGCCAGTAGACTAGCGGGGGCGGGGGAGCAGTTCTTC
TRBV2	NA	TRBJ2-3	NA	CASRRVSSADTQYF	TGTGCCAGCAGGAGGGTATCTAGCGCAGATACGCAGTATTTT
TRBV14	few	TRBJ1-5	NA	CASSPGPVGNQPQHF	TGTGCCAGCAGCCCTGGGCCTGTTGGCAATCAGCCCCAGCATTTT
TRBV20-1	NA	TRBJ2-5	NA	CSARVAGSQETQYF	TGCAGTGCTAGAGTAGCAGGGTCCCAAGAGACCCAGTACTTC
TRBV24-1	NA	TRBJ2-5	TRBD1	CATSDFGPVQGGRETQYF	TGTGCCACCAGTGATTTCGGTCCGGTACAGGGGGGTAGAGAGACCCAGTACTTC
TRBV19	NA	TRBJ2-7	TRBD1	CASSITGQGIENEQYF	TGTGCCAGTAGTATCACGGGACAGGGGATTGAGAACGAGCAGTACTTC
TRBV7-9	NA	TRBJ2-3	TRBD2	CASSSPGIAGGLGDTQYF	TGTGCCAGCAGCTCCCCGGGGATAGCGGGGGGACTTGGGGATACGCAGTATTTT
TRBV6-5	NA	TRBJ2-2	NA	CASSLDGPASTTNTGELFF	TGTGCCAGCAGTTTAGATGGTCCTGCATCAACAACGAACACCGGGGAGCTGTTTTTT
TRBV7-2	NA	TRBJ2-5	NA	CASSFFAEQETQYF	TGTGCCAGCAGCTTCTTTGCGGAACAAGAGACCCAGTACTTC
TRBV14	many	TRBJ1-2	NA	CASSQVGAAVRGYTF	TGTGCCAGCAGCCAAGTGGGGGCAGCCGTGAGGGGCTACACCTTC
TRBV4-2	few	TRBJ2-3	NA	CASSLGQLTDTQYF	TGTGCCAGCAGCCTGGGACAACTCACAGATACGCAGTATTTT
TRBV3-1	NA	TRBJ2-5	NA	CASSRPNSPQEPPYF	TGTGCCAGCAGCCGGCCAAACAGCCCGCAAGAGCCCCCGTACTTC
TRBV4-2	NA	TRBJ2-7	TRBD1	CASSQDIGGVYEQYF	TGTGCCAGCAGCCAAGATATAGGGGGCGTCTACGAGCAGTACTTC
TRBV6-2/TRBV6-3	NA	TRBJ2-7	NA	CASSYPYGPYEQYF	TGTGCCAGCAGTTACCCCTACGGACCCTACGAGCAGTACTTC
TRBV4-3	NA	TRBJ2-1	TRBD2	CASSRSNSGSEQFF	TGCGCCAGCAGCCGGTCCAATAGCGGGAGTGAGCAGTTCTTC
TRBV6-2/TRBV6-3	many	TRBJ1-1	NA	CASSSSAMNTEAFF	TGTGCCAGCAGTTCAAGCGCCATGAACACTGAAGCTTTCTTT
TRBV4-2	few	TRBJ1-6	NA	CASSQDRDSPLHF	TGTGCCAGCAGCCAAGACAGGGATTCACCCCTCCACTTT
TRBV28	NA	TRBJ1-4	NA	CASSPVGLNPNEKLFF	TGTGCCAGCAGCCCCGTGGGGTTAAACCCTAATGAAAAACTGTTTTTT
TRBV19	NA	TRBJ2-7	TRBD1	CASNPGQVYSYEQYF	TGTGCCAGTAACCCGGGACAGGTATACTCCTACGAGCAGTACTTC
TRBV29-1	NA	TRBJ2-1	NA	CSADRLPLSEGEQFF	TGCAGCGCTGATCGGCTCCCATTATCGGAGGGTGAGCAGTTCTTC
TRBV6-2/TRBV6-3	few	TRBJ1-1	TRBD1	CASSYHLTGGAYNTEAFF	TGTGCCAGCAGTTACCATCTAACAGGGGGCGCGTACAACACTGAAGCTTTCTTT
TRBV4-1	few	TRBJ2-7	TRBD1	CASSRQPGQENFYEQYF	TGCGCCAGCAGCCGACAACCGGGACAGGAAAATTTCTACGAGCAGTACTTC
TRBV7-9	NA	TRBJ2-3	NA	CASSFDGGRGTDTQYF	TGTGCCAGCAGCTTTGACGGAGGGCGCGGCACAGATACGCAGTATTTT